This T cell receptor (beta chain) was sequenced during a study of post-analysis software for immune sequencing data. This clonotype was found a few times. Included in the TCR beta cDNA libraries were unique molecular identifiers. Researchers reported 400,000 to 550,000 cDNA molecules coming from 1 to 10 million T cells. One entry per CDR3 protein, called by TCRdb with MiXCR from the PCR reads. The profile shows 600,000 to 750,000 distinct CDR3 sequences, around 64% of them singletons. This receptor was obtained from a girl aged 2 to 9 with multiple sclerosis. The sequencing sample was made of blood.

In nucleotides, the CDR3 is TGTGCCAGCAGCCTCCGCGACCCCTACTATGGCTACACCTTC. It translates to CASSLRDPYYGYTF. The J gene is TRBJ1-2, the V gene TRBV5-6, with unresolved D. The CDR3 consists of 14 residues. V lost 4 bases and J lost 3, with 13 bases in between. Germline CDR1 is SGHDT and CDR2 is YYEEEE. The complete variable domain, with remaining parts taken from reference TRBV5-6 and TRBJ1-2, reads DAGVTQSPTHLIKTRGQQVTLRCSPKSGHDTVSWYQQALGQGPQFIFQYYEEEERQRGNFPDRFSGHQFPNYSSELNVNALLLGDSALYLCASSLRDPYYGYTFGSGTRLTVV.